This passage covers 28 T cell receptor beta chains from one sample sequenced in a study of blood T cell repertoires in COVID-19. Data came from immunoSEQ multiplex PCR; TCRdb stores just in-frame clones and leaves some out. The repertoire holds tens of thousands of clones, 91% seen once, with about 2.9% in the top ten. Input material: peripheral blood. These receptors originate from a woman aged 70 to 79 with active COVID-19.

This chain connects TRBV4-2 to TRBJ1-1, with D uncertain. Germline CDR1 and CDR2: LGHNA and YNFKEQ. This CDR3 is built from 14 residues. Trimming cost V 0 bases and J 0 bases, with 5 bases left between them. The CDR3 spells CASSQEHLNTEAFF. CDR3 nucleotides: TGTGCCAGCAGCCAAGAGCACTTGAACACTGAAGCTTTCTTT.

The CDR3 sequence: CASSLVGTGEYEQYF. The CDR3 bases are TGTGCCAGCAGCTTGGTGGGAACAGGGGAGTACGAGCAGTACTTC. The chain couples TRBV5-5 to TRBJ2-7; 7 positions match TRBD1. The CDR3 runs 15 residues. J gave up 4 bases and V 0 bases, and 7 bases lay outside the gene matches. Germline V gene data show CDR1 as SGHKS and CDR2 as YYEKEE (reference sequence).

To note about this clone: Germline and junction disagree at one end, which may indicate a read error. V gene TRBV2 combines with J gene TRBJ2-7, with D perhaps matching TRBD2 (5 bases). CDR3 size: 13 residues. In germline, CDR1 is SNHLY, CDR2 FYNNEI. CDR3 nucleotides: TGTGCCAGCAGTGAATTGAGGGTACACGAGCAGTGCTTC. It specifies CASSELRVHEQCF.

The chain couples TRBV12-5 to TRBJ2-7, with 8 bases fitting TRBD2. The V and J ends lost 0 bases and 3 bases, in that order; junction bases with no gene match: 10. There are 17 residues in the CDR3. The germline gives CDR1 LGHNT, CDR2 FRNRAP. CDR3: CASGLVAASGPVYEQYF. In DNA form, the CDR3 reads TGTGCTAGTGGTTTGGTAGCGGCTAGCGGGCCGGTCTACGAGCAGTACTTC.

V gene TRBV3-1 (or the pseudogene TRBV3-2) combines with J gene TRBJ2-7; a weak D match, TRBD1 (6 bases). The germline V and J ends were trimmed by 1 base and 4 bases, with 20 bases remaining between them. The CDR3 has 17 residues. Germline V gives CDR1 LGHDT, CDR2 YNNKEL (reference sequence). This CDR3 is CASSQAISGTRFYEQYF. The CDR3, as DNA: TGTGCCAGCAGCCAAGCAATTTCCGGGACAAGGTTTTACGAGCAGTACTTC.

This clone appeared once. This chain connects TRBV7-9 to TRBJ2-7; 8 nucleotides match TRBD2. This CDR3 contains 17 residues. Looked up from germline, CDR1 is SEHNR and CDR2 is FQNEAQ (reference sequence). V shed 5 bases and J 7 bases; nucleotides not matched to a gene: 19. The CDR3 spells CASSPPGGEGRSQEQYF. For the CDR3, the DNA is TGTGCCAGCAGCCCCCCCGGGGGGGAGGGGCGTTCCCAAGAGCAGTACTTC.

The chain couples TRBV5-1 to TRBJ2-1; TRBD2 might be the D (6 bases). The CDR3 sequence is 15 residues long. V was trimmed by 3 bases and J by 0 bases, leaving 10 bases between them. Germline CDR1 reads SGHRS; CDR2 reads YFSETQ. CDR3 amino acids: CASSSSGGSYNEQFF. The DNA of the CDR3 is TGCGCCAGCAGCTCCTCCGGGGGCTCCTACAATGAGCAGTTCTTC.

A remark on this clone: One junction end disagrees with the germline gene, perhaps due to a read error. DNA of the CDR3: TGTGCCAGCAGTCTAACAGGGGAGTTAAACTTC. Its protein is CASSLTGELNF. The gene calls are TRBV2 and TRBJ2-4, with TRBD1 matching over 7 bases. The CDR3 loop spans 11 amino acids. CDR1 and CDR2 from the germline V gene are SNHLY and FYNNEI.

This clone was seen a handful of times. This chain joins TRBV11-2 and TRBJ2-5, with TRBD2 matching 10 bases. Germline loops: CDR1 SGHAT, CDR2 FQNNGV. This CDR3 spans 15 amino acids. V shed 5 bases and J 4 bases; nucleotides not matched to a gene: 7. The CDR3 DNA is TGTGCCAGCAGCAGGAGCGGGAGGGCATCAGAGACCCAGTACTTC. The encoded protein is CASSRSGRASETQYF. Using reference TRBV11-2 and TRBJ2-5 for the parts outside the CDR3, the full variable domain is EAGVAQSPRYKIIEKRQSVAFWCNPISGHATLYWYQQILGQGPKLLIQFQNNGVVDDSQLPKDRFSAERLKGVDSTLKIQPAKLEDSAVYLCASSRSGRASETQYFGPGTRLLVL.

The chain has TRBV20-1 and TRBJ2-2, with 8 bases lining up with TRBD2. CDR1 and CDR2 from the germline V gene are DFQATT and SNEGSKA (reference sequence). The V gene end was trimmed by 3 bases and the J gene end by 6 bases; junction bases not matched to a gene: 6. This CDR3 has 14 amino acids. CDR3 amino acids: CSASPRLAPGELFF. The CDR3 DNA reads TGCAGTGCTAGTCCCCGACTAGCGCCCGGGGAGCTGTTTTTT.

The genes are TRBV3-1 (or the pseudogene TRBV3-2) and TRBJ1-2; possible D gene TRBD1, 5 bases. Trimming pared 8 bases from V and 10 bases from J, leaving 14 bases between. This CDR3 comprises 11 residues. Germline values: CDR1 LGHDT, CDR2 YNNKEL (reference sequence). CDR3 loop: CASGGGVAYTF. The CDR3 DNA sequence: TGTGCCAGCGGTGGAGGGGTTGCCTACACCTTC.

In its sample, this clone is medium-sized. This chain links TRBV5-8 with TRBJ1-3; no reliable D call. V was trimmed by 0 bases and J by 3 bases, leaving 10 bases between them. Germline loops: CDR1 SGHTS, CDR2 YDEGEE. This CDR3 spans 15 amino acids. CDR3 in DNA: TGTGCCAGCAGCTTGGATCAGGTGTTTGGAAACACCATATATTTT. It codes for CASSLDQVFGNTIYF.

This rearrangement joins TRBV27 to TRBJ2-1; 7 bases align to TRBD2. Germline trimming cut 5 bases from V and 6 bases from J; bases unmatched to any gene: 4. Germline assignment: CDR1 MNHEY and CDR2 SMNVEV (reference sequence). The CDR3 extends over 13 amino acids. CDR3 in DNA: TGTGCCAGCAGTGGGGACTATTCCAATGAGCAGTTCTTC. Its protein product is CASSGDYSNEQFF.

The chain recombines TRBV19 with TRBJ1-1, with D perhaps TRBD1 (5 bases). Germline V gives CDR1 LNHDA, CDR2 SQIVND (reference sequence). The CDR3 has 12 amino acids. V was pared by 7 bases and J by 5 bases, with 11 bases between. CDR3 nucleotides: TGTGCCAGTAATGCAGGGATGACTGAAGCTTTCTTT. Protein product: CASNAGMTEAFF.

V and J are TRBV6-5 and TRBJ2-7, with 11 bases identical to TRBD1. There are 15 residues in the CDR3. In germline, CDR1 is MNHEY, CDR2 SVGAGI. The V gene end was trimmed by 6 bases and the J gene end by 5 bases; junction bases not matched to a gene: 9. In DNA form, the CDR3 reads TGTGCCAGCAGAGGGGACAGGGGGAGTGCTCACGAGCAGTACTTC. As protein: CASRGDRGSAHEQYF.

The chain uses TRBV25-1 and TRBJ2-6; 8 bases line up with TRBD1. Germline V gives CDR1 MGHDK, CDR2 SYGVNS. The CDR3 loop spans 16 amino acids. With 5 bases clipped from V and 0 bases from J, the junction kept 3 bases outside the gene matches. This CDR3 reads CASSQGAPSGANVLTF. CDR3 bases: TGTGCCAGCAGTCAGGGGGCCCCCTCTGGGGCCAACGTCCTGACTTTC. The full variable domain, with the rest looked up from reference TRBV25-1 and TRBJ2-6, is EADIYQTPRYLVIGTGKKITLECSQTMGHDKMYWYQQDPGMELHLIHYSYGVNSTEKGDLSSESTVSRIRTEHFPLTLESARPSHTSQYLCASSQGAPSGANVLTFGAGSRLTVL.

In this sample, this clone turned up once. The chain recombines TRBV7-2 with TRBJ1-1, with D possibly being TRBD1 (5 bases). Trimming took off 5 bases at V and 1 base at J, with 14 bases between the two ends. This CDR3 is 15 amino acids long. The germline CDR1 and CDR2 sequences are SGHTA and FQGNSA. The CDR3 coding sequence is TGTGCCAGCAGCACAACCGGCAGGGCGAACACTGAAGCTTTCTTT. As protein: CASSTTGRANTEAFF.

The J gene is TRBJ2-1, the V gene TRBV5-4, with TRBD2 matching 8 bases. CDR1 is SGHNT and CDR2 is YYREEE in the germline V gene (reference sequence). The length of the CDR3 is 14 residues. The junction had 6 bases not matched to a gene; V was cut back by 2 bases and J by 8 bases. The CDR3, as DNA: TGTGCCAGCAGCTTAGCGGGGGTAGGGGATGAGCAGTTCTTC. Translation gives CASSLAGVGDEQFF.

V and J are TRBV29-1 and TRBJ2-3; the D gene is possibly TRBD2 (6 bases). The CDR3 consists of 13 residues. Trimming took 6 bases from V and 3 from J, leaving 13 bases between them. Looked up from germline, CDR1 is SQVTM and CDR2 is ANQGSEA. The CDR3 region is CSVRRGWTDTQYF. DNA of the CDR3: TGCAGCGTCCGGCGGGGTTGGACAGATACGCAGTATTTT.

J is TRBJ2-2 and V is TRBV23-1; D is perhaps TRBD1 (6 bases). TRBV23-1 has ORF status, its function being uncertain. V was trimmed by 0 bases and J by 0 bases, leaving 11 bases between them. This CDR3 region has 17 residues. The CDR3 loop reads CASSQSEDRTNTGELFF. The CDR3 DNA is TGCGCCAGCAGTCAATCCGAGGACAGAACGAACACCGGGGAGCTGTTTTTT.

The chain joins TRBV7-2 to TRBJ2-3; 8 nucleotides agree with TRBD1. The V gene end was trimmed by 5 bases and the J gene end by 0 bases; junction bases not matched to a gene: 7. This CDR3 contains 16 residues. Germline CDR1 and CDR2: SGHTA and FQGNSA. This CDR3 reads CASSIGTGYSTDTQYF. CDR3 DNA: TGTGCCAGCAGCATTGGGACAGGTTATAGCACAGATACGCAGTATTTT.

The chain links TRBV9 to TRBJ2-7; D possibly corresponds to TRBD1 (5 bases). The CDR3 contains 14 residues. Germline CDR1 reads SGDLS; CDR2 reads YYNGEE. Trimming stripped 1 base from V and 7 bases from J, with 15 bases between. The CDR3 spells CASSVQDNPGEQYF. As DNA, the CDR3 is TGTGCCAGCAGCGTACAGGACAACCCCGGGGAGCAGTACTTC.

V usage is TRBV7-9 and J usage is TRBJ2-2; no firm D call. CDR1 and CDR2 (germline): SEHNR, FQNEAQ (reference sequence). This CDR3 spans 11 amino acids. V was pared by 5 bases and J by 9 bases, with 7 bases between. In DNA, the CDR3 is TGTGCCAGCAGCCCCCTAAGGGAGCTGTTTTTT. Amino acid sequence: CASSPLRELFF.

The V call is TRBV6-5, the J call TRBJ2-7; 11 bases map to TRBD2. Germline lookup yields CDR1 MNHEY and CDR2 SVGAGI. The CDR3 is 13 residues long. V gave up 4 bases and J gave up 7 bases; unmatched junction bases: 3. In DNA, the CDR3 is TGTGCCAGCAGTTCCGGACTAGCGGGTGAGCAGTACTTC. It yields the protein CASSSGLAGEQYF.

The CDR3 protein is CASSEIGVSSYNSPLHF. In DNA form, the CDR3 reads TGTGCCAGCAGTGAAATCGGGGTGAGCTCCTATAATTCACCCCTCCACTTT. The gene calls are TRBV6-1 and TRBJ1-6; D unresolved. Germline V gene data show CDR1 as MNHNS and CDR2 as SASEGT. V dropped 2 bases and J dropped 0 bases, with 11 bases sitting between them. This CDR3 region has 17 residues.

This chain joins TRBV11-2 and TRBJ1-1, with D perhaps matching TRBD1 (6 bases). The CDR3 has 15 residues. V was pared by 1 base and J by 5 bases, with 14 bases between. The germline V gene has CDR1 SGHAT and CDR2 FQNNGV. CDR3 DNA: TGTGCCAGCAGCTTAGGTGCCCAGGGGATAACTGAAGCTTTCTTT. Residues: CASSLGAQGITEAFF. The full variable domain, with the rest looked up from reference TRBV11-2 and TRBJ1-1, is EAGVAQSPRYKIIEKRQSVAFWCNPISGHATLYWYQQILGQGPKLLIQFQNNGVVDDSQLPKDRFSAERLKGVDSTLKIQPAKLEDSAVYLCASSLGAQGITEAFFGQGTRLTVV.

The chain employs TRBV2 and TRBJ2-5; no firm D call. The CDR3 covers 11 residues. Deletions cut 2 bases from V and 7 bases from J, with 5 bases between. Per the germline V gene, CDR1 is SNHLY and CDR2 is FYNNEI. CDR3 DNA: TGTGCCAGCAGTGAATCCGGGACCCAGTACTTC. This codes for CASSESGTQYF.

V usage is TRBV3-1 (or the pseudogene TRBV3-2) and J usage is TRBJ2-1; D gene unclear. The V and J ends lost 2 bases and 0 bases respectively, with 8 bases between them. The CDR3 covers 15 residues. Germline CDR1 LGHDT, CDR2 YNNKEL (reference sequence). In DNA, the CDR3 is TGTGCCAGCAGCCAACGGGTTGGCTCCTACAATGAGCAGTTCTTC. Amino acid sequence: CASSQRVGSYNEQFF.